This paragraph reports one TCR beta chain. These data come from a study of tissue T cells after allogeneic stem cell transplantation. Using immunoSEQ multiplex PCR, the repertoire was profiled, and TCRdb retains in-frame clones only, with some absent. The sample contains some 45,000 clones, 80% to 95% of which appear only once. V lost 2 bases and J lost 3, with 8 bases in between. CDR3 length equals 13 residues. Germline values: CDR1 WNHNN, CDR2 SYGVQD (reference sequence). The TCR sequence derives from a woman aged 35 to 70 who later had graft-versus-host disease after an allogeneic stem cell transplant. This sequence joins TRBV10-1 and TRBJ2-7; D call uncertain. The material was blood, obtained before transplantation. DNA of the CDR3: TGCGCCAGCAGTGAGCGGGTCAGCTACGAGCAGTACTTC. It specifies CASSERVSYEQYF.